This T cell receptor beta chain is from a study of T cells in Graves' hyperthyroidism and ophthalmopathy. Study information: It was at initial diagnosis, before any treatment, that peripheral blood was collected.

Clinical symptoms, serum thyroxine and TRAb, thyroid ultrasound and orbital computed tomography were used for the diagnoses. Fresh peripheral blood, roughly 9.8 ml of it, supplied the PBMCs. TCR beta CDR3 sequences were amplified from RNA transcripts. First-round RT-PCR targeting the TCR CDR3 was performed with the HTBI primer set. TCRdb itself ran the multiplex PCR reads through MiXCR, one entry per CDR3 protein. The sample shows around 800,000 distinct CDR3 sequences, 35% to 45% of them seen only once. Germline V lookup: CDR1 MNHEY, CDR2 SVGAGI. The V gene end was trimmed by 5 bases and the J gene end by 4 bases; junction bases not matched to a gene: 5. The CDR3 contains 16 residues.

Material: blood. The chain employs TRBV6-5 and TRBJ2-6, with 10 bases fitting TRBD1. This clonotype originated in a man aged 18 to 30 with Graves' hyperthyroidism. The CDR3 DNA reads as TGTGCCAGCAGTAGACAGGGGGCGAGCGGGGCCAACGTCCTGACTTTC. It yields the protein CASSRQGASGANVLTF.